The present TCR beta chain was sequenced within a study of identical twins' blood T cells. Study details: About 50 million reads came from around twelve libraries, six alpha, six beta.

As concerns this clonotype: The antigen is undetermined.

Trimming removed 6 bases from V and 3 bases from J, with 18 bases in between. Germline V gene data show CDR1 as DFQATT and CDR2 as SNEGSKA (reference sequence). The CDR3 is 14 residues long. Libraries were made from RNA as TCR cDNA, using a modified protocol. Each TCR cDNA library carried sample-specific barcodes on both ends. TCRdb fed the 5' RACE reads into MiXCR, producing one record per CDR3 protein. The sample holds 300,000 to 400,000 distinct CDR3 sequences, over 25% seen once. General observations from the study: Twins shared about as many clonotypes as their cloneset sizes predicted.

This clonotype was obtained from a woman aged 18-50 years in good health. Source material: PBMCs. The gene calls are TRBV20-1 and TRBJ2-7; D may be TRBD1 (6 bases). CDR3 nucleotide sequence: TGCAGTGCCGACAAGGTTCAACAGGGCTACGAGCAGTACTTC. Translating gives CSADKVQQGYEQYF.